This record concerns one T cell receptor beta chain sequence. Its antigen is unknown. Of the isolated RNA, all was reverse transcribed, and so the sequenced material was expressed TCRB transcripts. Profiling relied on immunoSEQ multiplex PCR, and the TCRdb table lists in-frame clones only, not all of them. Here the sample spans around 400,000 clones, about 16% being singletons. Germline trimming cut 2 bases from V and 4 bases from J; bases unmatched to any gene: 7. The V gene's germline CDR1 is GTSNPN and CDR2 SVGIG (reference sequence). The CDR3 loop spans 15 amino acids. This sample stems from a study of beta chain features in type 1 diabetes. Points from the study as a whole: The cDNA sequencing approach could over-represent high-TCR-expressing cells.

The chain uses TRBV30 and TRBJ2-2; TRBD1 matches at 7 bases. The sequence was obtained from a woman in her late teens or twenties in good health. Sequenced input: naive CD4+ T cells from blood. CDR3 in amino acids: CAWSKRAGGTGELFF. CDR3 sequence (DNA): TGTGCCTGGAGTAAGAGGGCAGGGGGCACCGGGGAGCTGTTTTTT. Full variable domain (missing parts from reference TRBV30 and TRBJ2-2): SQTIHQWPATLVQPVGSPLSLECTVEGTSNPNLYWYRQAAGRGLQLLFYSVGIGQISSEVPQNLSASRPQDRQFILSSKKLLLSDSGFYLCAWSKRAGGTGELFFGEGSRLTVL.